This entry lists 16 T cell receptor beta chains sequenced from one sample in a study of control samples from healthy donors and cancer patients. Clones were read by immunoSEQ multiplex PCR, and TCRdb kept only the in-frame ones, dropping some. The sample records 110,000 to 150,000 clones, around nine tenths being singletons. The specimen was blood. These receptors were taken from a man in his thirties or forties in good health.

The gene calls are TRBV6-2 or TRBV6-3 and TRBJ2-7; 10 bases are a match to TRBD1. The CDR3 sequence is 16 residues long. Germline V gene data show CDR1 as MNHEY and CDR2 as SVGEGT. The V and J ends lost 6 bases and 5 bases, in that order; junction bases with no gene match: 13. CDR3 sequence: CASSSSGTGVINEQYF. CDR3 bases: TGTGCCAGCAGCTCCTCCGGGACAGGGGTTATCAACGAGCAGTACTTC.

This chain's CDR3 is CAWSAGGGYGYTF. The CDR3, as DNA: TGTGCCTGGAGCGCAGGGGGCGGGTATGGCTACACCTTC. The chain links TRBV30 to TRBJ1-2, with 8 positions matching TRBD1. The trim removed 3 bases at V and 5 bases at J, leaving 5 bases unmatched. The germline CDR1 and CDR2 sequences are GTSNPN and SVGIG (reference sequence). The CDR3 length is 13 residues.

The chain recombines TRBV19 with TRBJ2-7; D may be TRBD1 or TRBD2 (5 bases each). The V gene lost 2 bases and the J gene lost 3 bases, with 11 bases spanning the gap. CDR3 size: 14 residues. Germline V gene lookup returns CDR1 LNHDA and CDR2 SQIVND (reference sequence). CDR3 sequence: CASSISGTRYEQYF. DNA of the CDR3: TGTGCCAGTAGTATATCCGGGACCCGCTACGAGCAGTACTTC. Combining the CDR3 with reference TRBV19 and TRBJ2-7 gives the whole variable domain DGGITQSPKYLFRKEGQNVTLSCEQNLNHDAMYWYRQDPGQGLRLIYYSQIVNDFQKGDIAEGYSVSREKKESFPLTVTSAQKNPTAFYLCASSISGTRYEQYFGPGTRLTVT.

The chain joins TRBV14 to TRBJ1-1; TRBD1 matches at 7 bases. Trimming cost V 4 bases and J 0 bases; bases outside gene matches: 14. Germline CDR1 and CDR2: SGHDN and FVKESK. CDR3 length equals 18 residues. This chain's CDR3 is CASSPRTGQGIMNTEAFF. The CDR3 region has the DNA TGTGCCAGCAGCCCTAGGACAGGCCAGGGCATCATGAACACTGAAGCTTTCTTT. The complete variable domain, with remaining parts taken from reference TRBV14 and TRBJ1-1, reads EAGVTQFPSHSVIEKGQTVTLRCDPISGHDNLYWYRRVMGKEIKFLLHFVKESKQDESGMPNNRFLAERTGGTYSTLKVQPAELEDSGVYFCASSPRTGQGIMNTEAFFGQGTRLTVV.

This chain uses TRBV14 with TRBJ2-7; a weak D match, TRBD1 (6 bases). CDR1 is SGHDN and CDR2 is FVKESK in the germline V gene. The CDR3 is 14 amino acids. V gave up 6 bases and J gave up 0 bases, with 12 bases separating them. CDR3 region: CASSLTGLSYEQYF. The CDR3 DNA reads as TGTGCCAGCAGTCTCACAGGGCTCTCCTACGAGCAGTACTTC.

CDR3 bases: TGCGCCAGCAGCCAAGGATTCTGGAGCGGTAGCACAGATACGCAGTATTTT. It specifies CASSQGFWSGSTDTQYF. V gene TRBV4-1 combines with J gene TRBJ2-3; tentatively, D is TRBD2 (5 bases). The germline V and J ends were trimmed by 1 base and 0 bases, with 14 bases remaining between them. The CDR3 is 17 residues long. The germline V gene encodes CDR1 MGHRA and CDR2 YSYEKL.

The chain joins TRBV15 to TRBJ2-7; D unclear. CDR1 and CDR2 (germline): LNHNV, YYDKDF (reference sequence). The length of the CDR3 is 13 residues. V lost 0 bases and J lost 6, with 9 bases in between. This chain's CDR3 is CATSRDRISEQYF. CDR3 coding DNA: TGTGCCACCAGCAGAGATCGGATCTCCGAGCAGTACTTC.

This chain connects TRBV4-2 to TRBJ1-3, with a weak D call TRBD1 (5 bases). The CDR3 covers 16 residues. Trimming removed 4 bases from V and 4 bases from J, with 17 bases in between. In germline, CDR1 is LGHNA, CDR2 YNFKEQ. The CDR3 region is CASSRGGRGEGNTIYF. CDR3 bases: TGTGCCAGCAGCCGCGGAGGTCGGGGGGAAGGAAACACCATATATTTT.

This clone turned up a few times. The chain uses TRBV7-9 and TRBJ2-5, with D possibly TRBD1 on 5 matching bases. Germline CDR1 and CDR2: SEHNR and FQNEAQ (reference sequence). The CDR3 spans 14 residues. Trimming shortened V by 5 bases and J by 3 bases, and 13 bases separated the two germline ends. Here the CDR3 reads CASSPDSFKETQYF. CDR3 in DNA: TGTGCCAGCAGCCCAGACAGTTTCAAAGAGACCCAGTACTTC.

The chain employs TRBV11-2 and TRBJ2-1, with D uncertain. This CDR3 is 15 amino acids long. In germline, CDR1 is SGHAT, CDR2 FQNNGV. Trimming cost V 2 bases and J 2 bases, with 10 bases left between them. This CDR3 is CASSLYGSPYNEQFF. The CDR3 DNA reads TGTGCCAGCAGCTTATACGGATCTCCCTACAATGAGCAGTTCTTC. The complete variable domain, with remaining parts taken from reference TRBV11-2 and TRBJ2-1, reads EAGVAQSPRYKIIEKRQSVAFWCNPISGHATLYWYQQILGQGPKLLIQFQNNGVVDDSQLPKDRFSAERLKGVDSTLKIQPAKLEDSAVYLCASSLYGSPYNEQFFGPGTRLTVL.

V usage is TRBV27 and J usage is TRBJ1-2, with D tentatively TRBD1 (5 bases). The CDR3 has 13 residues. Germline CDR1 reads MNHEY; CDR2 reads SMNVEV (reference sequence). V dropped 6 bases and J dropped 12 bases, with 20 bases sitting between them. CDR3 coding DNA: TGTGCCAGCAGCCTCAGGAGGGGTGACAAGGACACCTTC. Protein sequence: CASSLRRGDKDTF.

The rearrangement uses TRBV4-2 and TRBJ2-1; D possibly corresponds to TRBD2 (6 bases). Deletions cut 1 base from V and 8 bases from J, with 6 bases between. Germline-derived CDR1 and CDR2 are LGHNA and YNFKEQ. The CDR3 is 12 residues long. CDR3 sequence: CASSQGRDEQFF. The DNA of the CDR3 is TGTGCCAGCAGCCAAGGGAGGGATGAGCAGTTCTTC.

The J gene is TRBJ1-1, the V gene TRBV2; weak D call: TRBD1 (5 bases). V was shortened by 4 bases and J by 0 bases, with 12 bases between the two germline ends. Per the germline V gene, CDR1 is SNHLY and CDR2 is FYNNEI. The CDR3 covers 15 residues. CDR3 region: CASSGGRSMNTEAFF. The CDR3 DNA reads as TGTGCCAGCAGTGGGGGACGGTCTATGAACACTGAAGCTTTCTTT.

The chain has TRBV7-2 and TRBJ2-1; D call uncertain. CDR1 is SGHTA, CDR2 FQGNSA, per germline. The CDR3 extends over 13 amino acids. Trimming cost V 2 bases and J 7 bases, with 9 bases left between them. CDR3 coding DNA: TGTGCCAGCAGCTTACAGTTTTTAAATGAGCAGTTCTTC. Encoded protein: CASSLQFLNEQFF.

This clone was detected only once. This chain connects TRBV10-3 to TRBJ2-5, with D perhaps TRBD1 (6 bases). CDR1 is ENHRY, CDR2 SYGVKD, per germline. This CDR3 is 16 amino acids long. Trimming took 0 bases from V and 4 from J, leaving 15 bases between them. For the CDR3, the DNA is TGTGCCATCAGTGAGTCGAGGACAGCAGAAACAGAGACCCAGTACTTC. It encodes CAISESRTAETETQYF.

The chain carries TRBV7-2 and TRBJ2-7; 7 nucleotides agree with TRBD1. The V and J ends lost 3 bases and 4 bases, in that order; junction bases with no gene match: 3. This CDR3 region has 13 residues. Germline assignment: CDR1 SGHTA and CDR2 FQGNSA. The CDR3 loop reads CASSFETGYEQYF. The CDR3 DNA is TGTGCCAGCAGCTTTGAGACAGGGTACGAGCAGTACTTC.